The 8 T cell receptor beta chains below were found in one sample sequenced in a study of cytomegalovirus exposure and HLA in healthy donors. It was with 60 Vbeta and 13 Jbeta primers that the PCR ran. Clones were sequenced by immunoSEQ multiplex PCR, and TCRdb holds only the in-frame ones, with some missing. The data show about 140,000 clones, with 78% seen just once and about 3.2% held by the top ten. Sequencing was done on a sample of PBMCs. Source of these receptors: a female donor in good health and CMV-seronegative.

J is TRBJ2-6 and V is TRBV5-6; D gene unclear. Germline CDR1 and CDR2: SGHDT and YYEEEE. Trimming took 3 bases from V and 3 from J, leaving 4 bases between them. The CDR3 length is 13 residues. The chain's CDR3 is CASSSRGANVLTF. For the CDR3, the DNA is TGTGCCAGCAGCTCCCGTGGGGCCAACGTCCTGACTTTC.

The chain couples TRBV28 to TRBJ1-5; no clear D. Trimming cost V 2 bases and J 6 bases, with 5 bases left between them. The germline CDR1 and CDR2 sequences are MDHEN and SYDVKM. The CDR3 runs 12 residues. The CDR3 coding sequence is TGTGCCAGCAGTTTAACTGCTCAGCCCCAGCATTTT. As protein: CASSLTAQPQHF.

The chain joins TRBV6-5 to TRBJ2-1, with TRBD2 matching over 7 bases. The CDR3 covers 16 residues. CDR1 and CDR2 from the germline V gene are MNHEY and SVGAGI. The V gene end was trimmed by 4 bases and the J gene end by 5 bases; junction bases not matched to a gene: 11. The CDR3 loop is CASSSWGGEGHNEQFF. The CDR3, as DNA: TGTGCCAGCAGTTCCTGGGGGGGGGAGGGCCACAATGAGCAGTTCTTC.

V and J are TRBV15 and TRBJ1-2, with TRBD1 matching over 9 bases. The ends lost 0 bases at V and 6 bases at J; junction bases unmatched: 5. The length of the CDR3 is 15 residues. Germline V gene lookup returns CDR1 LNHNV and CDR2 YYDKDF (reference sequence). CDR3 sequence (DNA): TGTGCCACCAGCAGAGATGAGACAGGGGGGAATGGCTACACCTTC. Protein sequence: CATSRDETGGNGYTF. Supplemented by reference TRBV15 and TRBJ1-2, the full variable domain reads DAMVIQNPRYQVTQFGKPVTLSCSQTLNHNVMYWYQQKSSQAPKLLFHYYDKDFNNEADTPDNFQSRRPNTSFCFLDIRSPGLGDTAMYLCATSRDETGGNGYTFGSGTRLTVV.

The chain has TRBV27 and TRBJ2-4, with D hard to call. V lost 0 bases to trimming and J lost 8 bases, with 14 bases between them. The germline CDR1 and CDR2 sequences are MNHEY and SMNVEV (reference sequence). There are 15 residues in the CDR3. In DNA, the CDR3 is TGTGCCAGCAGTTTATCGGGCAGGTGGGCTGACATTCAGTACTTC. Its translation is CASSLSGRWADIQYF.

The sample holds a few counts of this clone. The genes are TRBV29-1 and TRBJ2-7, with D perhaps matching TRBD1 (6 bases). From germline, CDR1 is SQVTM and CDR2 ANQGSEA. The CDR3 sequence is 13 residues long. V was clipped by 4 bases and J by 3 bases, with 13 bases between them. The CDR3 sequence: CSVGTGPIYEQYF. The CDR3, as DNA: TGCAGCGTTGGTACAGGGCCCATCTACGAGCAGTACTTC.

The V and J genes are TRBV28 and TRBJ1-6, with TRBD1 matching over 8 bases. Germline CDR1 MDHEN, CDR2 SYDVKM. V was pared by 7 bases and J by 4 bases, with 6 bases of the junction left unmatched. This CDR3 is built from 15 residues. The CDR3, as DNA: TGTGCCAGCACCGCCGGGACAGGTTATAATTCACCCCTCCACTTT. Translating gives CASTAGTGYNSPLHF.

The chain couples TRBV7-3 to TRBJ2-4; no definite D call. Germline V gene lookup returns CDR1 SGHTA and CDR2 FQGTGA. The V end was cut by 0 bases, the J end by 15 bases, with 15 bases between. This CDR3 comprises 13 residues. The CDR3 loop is CASSLTFGSSRYF. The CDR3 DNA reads TGTGCCAGCAGCTTAACTTTCGGGTCATCGAGGTACTTC.